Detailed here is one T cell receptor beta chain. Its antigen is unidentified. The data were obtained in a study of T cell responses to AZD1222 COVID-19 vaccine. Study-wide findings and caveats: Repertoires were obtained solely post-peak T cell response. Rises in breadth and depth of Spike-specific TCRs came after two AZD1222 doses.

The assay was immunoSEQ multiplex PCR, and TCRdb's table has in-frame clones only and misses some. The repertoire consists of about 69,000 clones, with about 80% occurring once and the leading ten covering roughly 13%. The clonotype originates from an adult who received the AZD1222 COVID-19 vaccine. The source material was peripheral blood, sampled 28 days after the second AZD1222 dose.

In DNA form, the CDR3 reads TGTGCCAGCAGGCCGGCGGGTCCCACCTACGAGCAGTACTTC. This translates into CASRPAGPTYEQYF. The rearrangement uses TRBV25-1 and TRBJ2-7; D may be TRBD2 (5 bases). Germline CDR1 and CDR2: MGHDK and SYGVNS. The CDR3 sequence is 14 residues long. Trimming removed 6 bases at V and 2 bases at J, with 14 bases between.